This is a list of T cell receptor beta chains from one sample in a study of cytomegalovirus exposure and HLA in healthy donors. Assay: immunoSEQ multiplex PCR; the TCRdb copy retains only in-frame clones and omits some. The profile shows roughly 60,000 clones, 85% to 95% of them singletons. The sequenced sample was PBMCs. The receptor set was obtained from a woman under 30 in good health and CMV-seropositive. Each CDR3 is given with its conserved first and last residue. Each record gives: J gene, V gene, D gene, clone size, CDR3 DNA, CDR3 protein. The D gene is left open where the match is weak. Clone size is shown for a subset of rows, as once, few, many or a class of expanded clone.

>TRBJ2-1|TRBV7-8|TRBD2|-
TGTGCCAGCAGCTTTGCGGGGGGGCCCAATGAGCAGTTCTTC
CASSFAGGPNEQFF
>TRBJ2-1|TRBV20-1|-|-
TGCAGTGCTAGTTCGGGCAATGAGCAGTTCTTC
CSASSGNEQFF
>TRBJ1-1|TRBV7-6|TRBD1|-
TGTGCCAGCAGCCCCAGGGGGTGGAACACTGAAGCTTTCTTT
CASSPRGWNTEAFF
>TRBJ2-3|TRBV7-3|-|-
TGTGCCAGCAGCTTATATTCGGGAACAGCAACAGATACGCAGTATTTT
CASSLYSGTATDTQYF
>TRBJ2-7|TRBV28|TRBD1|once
TGTGCCAGCCGCGACGGGACAGCCTACGAGCAGTACTTC
CASRDGTAYEQYF
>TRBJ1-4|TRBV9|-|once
TGTGCCAGCAGCGTCGGGGGGGCCACAACTAATGAAAAACTGTTTTTT
CASSVGGATTNEKLFF
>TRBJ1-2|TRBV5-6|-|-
TGTGCCAGCAGCCTAGGACAGTCGTATGGCTACACCTTC
CASSLGQSYGYTF
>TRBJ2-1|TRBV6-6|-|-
TGTGCCAGCAGTTACTCGAGGTACAATGAGCAGTTCTTC
CASSYSRYNEQFF
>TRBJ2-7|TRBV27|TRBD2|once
TGTGCCAGCAGTCCGGGGGGACCGTCCACCTTATACGAGCAGTACTTC
CASSPGGPSTLYEQYF
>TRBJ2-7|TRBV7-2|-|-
TGTGCCAGCAGCTCTACAGGAGTCTACGAGCAGTACTTC
CASSSTGVYEQYF
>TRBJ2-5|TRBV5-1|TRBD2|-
TGCGCCAGCAGCCCTTTTCGGACTAGCGGACAAGAGACCCAGTACTTC
CASSPFRTSGQETQYF
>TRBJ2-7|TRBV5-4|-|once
TGTGCCAGCAGCTTGGATAGTAAATCCTACGAGCAGTACTTC
CASSLDSKSYEQYF
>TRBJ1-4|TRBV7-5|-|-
TGTGCCAGAACAAACAGGGGGGGATCAACTAATGAAAAACTGTTTTTT
CARTNRGGSTNEKLFF
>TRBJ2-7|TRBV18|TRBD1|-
TGTGCCAGCTCACCCGGACAGGGTGGGGCCTACGAGCAGTACTTC
CASSPGQGGAYEQYF
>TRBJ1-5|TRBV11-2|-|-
TGTGCCAGCAGCCCGGGGACAAGGGGATCCATGGGAGGCAATCAGCCCCAGCATTTT
CASSPGTRGSMGGNQPQHF
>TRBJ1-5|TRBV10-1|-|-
TGCGCCAGCGTGAGTGGTCAGCCCCAGCATTTT
CASVSGQPQHF
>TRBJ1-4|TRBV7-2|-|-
TGTGCCAGCAGCCCCTCGGACAGTTATGAAAAACTGTTTTTT
CASSPSDSYEKLFF
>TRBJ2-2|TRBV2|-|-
TGTGCCAGCACCCTCGGGGGAGACACCGGGGAGCTGTTTTTT
CASTLGGDTGELFF
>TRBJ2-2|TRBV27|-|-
TGTGCCAGCAGGCGAATCCCCTACCCCGGGGAGCTGTTTTTT
CASRRIPYPGELFF
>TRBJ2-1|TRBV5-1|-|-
TGCGCCAGCAGCCAAGGGCCCCTTGGAGGTGAGCAGTTCTTC
CASSQGPLGGEQFF
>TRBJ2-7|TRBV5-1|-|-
TGCGCCAGCAGAGTCATCGGTGATCGGTACGAGCAGTACTTC
CASRVIGDRYEQYF
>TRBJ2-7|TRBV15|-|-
TGTGCCACCAGCAGAGATCGGGGTATTTCCTCCTACGAGCAGTACTTC
CATSRDRGISSYEQYF
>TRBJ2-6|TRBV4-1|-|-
TGCGCCAGCAGCCGGACGTTTTCAGGGCCTCGGGCCAACGTCCTGACTTTC
CASSRTFSGPRANVLTF
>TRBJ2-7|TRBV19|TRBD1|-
TGTGCCAGTTCCAGGGGGCGAAGTTCCGGCTACGAGCAGTACTTC
CASSRGRSSGYEQYF